This TCR beta chain was found in a study of cytomegalovirus exposure and HLA in healthy donors. Sequencing was performed with immunoSEQ multiplex PCR; in TCRdb, only in-frame clones are kept and a portion is missing. The data hold around 190,000 clones, with about 89% observed a single time. Points from the study as a whole: Subsequent analysis of the approximately 110 validation repertoires found a tendency for first-cohort TCR clusters to co-occur. In vitro testing confirmed a few CMV-associated chains as specific for CMV antigens. It was about 150 TCR beta chains that were listed as cytomegalovirus-associated.

This clone was counted many times. Its antigen is not identified. The TCR originated in a man aged 30-40 years in good health and CMV-seropositive. The sample consisted of PBMCs.

CDR3 DNA: TGTGCCATCGGCGAAGGAATGAATGAAAAACTGTTTTTT. Protein sequence: CAIGEGMNEKLFF. This rearrangement joins TRBV10-3 to TRBJ1-4; unclear D gene. V was shortened by 8 bases and J by 5 bases, with 12 bases between the two germline ends. This CDR3 is 13 amino acids long. The germline CDR1 and CDR2 sequences are ENHRY and SYGVKD.